The T cell receptor (beta chain) under discussion was sequenced for a study of graft-versus-host responses after intestinal transplantation. Across the whole study: Among the recipients, transplants were multivisceral, liver-intestinal, or isolated intestinal. Induction with anti-thymocyte globulin, then tacrolimus and steroids for about 3 years, was given to all recipients.

Notes on this clone: Its antigen remains unidentified.

Here immunoSEQ multiplex PCR was the method, and the copy in TCRdb shows in-frame clones only, minus some. The top ten hold approximately 2% of the sample, which has about 89,000 clones, 90% to 95% seen once. The CDR3 is 17 amino acids. Germline CDR1 is SGHVS and CDR2 is FNYEAQ. V gave up 0 bases and J gave up 3 bases; unmatched junction bases: 7. The clonotype originates from a human donor who received an intestinal transplant. Sequences were derived from unstimulated CD8+ T cells sorted from spleen or lymph node cells, sampled before intestinal transplant. The chain links TRBV7-6 to TRBJ1-1; 10 bases line up with TRBD1. The CDR3 nucleotides are TGTGCCAGCAGCTTAGCGCGGACAGGGGGTTACGACACTGAAGCTTTCTTT. Its protein product is CASSLARTGGYDTEAFF. Drawing the rest from reference TRBV7-6 and TRBJ1-1, the complete variable domain is GAGVSQSPRYKVTKRGQDVALRCDPISGHVSLYWYRQALGQGPEFLTYFNYEAQQDKSGLPNDRFSAERPEGSISTLTIQRTEQRDSAMYRCASSLARTGGYDTEAFFGQGTRLTVV.